This TCR beta chain is from a study of T cell responses to AZD1222 COVID-19 vaccine. Whole-study findings and limits: Just a handful of people given AZD1222 tested seropositive at baseline.

Profiling relied on immunoSEQ multiplex PCR, and the TCRdb table lists in-frame clones only, not all of them. The sample has 150,000 to 200,000 clones; around nine tenths are singletons. Germline CDR1 and CDR2: SGHTA and FQGNSA. V lost 5 bases and J lost 4; bases outside the gene matches: 7. CDR3 size: 15 residues. Points on this clone: No antigen is known for it.

The clonotype comes from an adult in good health. The sequencing used peripheral blood, collected on day 0 of AZD1222 vaccination. The genes are TRBV7-2 and TRBJ1-1; 10 positions agree with TRBD1. DNA for the CDR3: TGTGCCAGCAGCCTCGGGACAGGGGTTATCACTGAAGCTTTCTTT. It codes for CASSLGTGVITEAFF.